This T cell receptor beta chain originates from a study of T-cell memory formation after mild COVID-19. TCRdb called the 5' RACE reads again in MiXCR, with one record for every CDR3 protein. The sample includes roughly 450,000 distinct CDR3 sequences, roughly 18% seen only once; the top ten take approximately 13%. This CDR3 is 13 amino acids long. Germline values: CDR1 SGHDN, CDR2 FVKESK. The germline V and J ends were trimmed by 4 bases and 7 bases, with 14 bases remaining between them. Sequenced input: PBMCs or a T cell subset sorted from them (not recorded which). This chain connects TRBV14 to TRBJ2-7; D unclear. The clonotype comes from an adult woman who had mild COVID-19 (a few samples of this study predate the infection). Cell type and time point are not known. CDR3 in amino acids: CASSLRMFGEQYF. DNA for the CDR3: TGTGCCAGCAGCCTCAGGATGTTTGGGGAGCAGTACTTC.